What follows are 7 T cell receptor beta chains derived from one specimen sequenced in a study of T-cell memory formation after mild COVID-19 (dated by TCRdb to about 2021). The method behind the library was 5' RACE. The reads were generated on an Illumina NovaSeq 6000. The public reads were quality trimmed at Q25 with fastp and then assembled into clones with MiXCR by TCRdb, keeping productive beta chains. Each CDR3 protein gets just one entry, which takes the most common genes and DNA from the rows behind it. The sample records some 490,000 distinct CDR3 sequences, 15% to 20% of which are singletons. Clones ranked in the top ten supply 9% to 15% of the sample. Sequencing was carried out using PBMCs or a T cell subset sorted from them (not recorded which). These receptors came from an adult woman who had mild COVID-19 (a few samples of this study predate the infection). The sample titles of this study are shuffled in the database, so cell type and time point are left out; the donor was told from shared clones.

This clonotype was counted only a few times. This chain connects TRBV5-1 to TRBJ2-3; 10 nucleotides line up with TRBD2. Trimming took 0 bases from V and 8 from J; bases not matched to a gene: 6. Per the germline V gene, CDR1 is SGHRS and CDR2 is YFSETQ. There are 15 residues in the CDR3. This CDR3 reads CASSLVVAGGPTQYF. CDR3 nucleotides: TGCGCCAGCAGCTTGGTTGTAGCGGGGGGTCCTACGCAGTATTTT.

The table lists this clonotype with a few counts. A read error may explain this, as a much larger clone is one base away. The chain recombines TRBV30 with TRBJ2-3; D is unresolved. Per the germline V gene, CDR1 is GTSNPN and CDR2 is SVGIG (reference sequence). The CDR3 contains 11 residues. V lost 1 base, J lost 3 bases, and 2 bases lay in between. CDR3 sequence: CAWSATDTQYF. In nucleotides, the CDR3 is TGTGCCTGGAGTGCAACAGATACGCAGTATTTT. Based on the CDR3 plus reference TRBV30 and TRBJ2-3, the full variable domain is SQTIHQWPATLVQPVGSPLSLECTVEGTSNPNLYWYRQAAGRGLQLLFYSVGIGQISSEVPQNLSASRPQDRQFILSSKKLLLSDSGFYLCAWSATDTQYFGPGTRLTVL.

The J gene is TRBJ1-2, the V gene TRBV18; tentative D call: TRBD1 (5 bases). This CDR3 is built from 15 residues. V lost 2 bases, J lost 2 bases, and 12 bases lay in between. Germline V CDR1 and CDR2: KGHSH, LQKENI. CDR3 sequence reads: CASSPVQGGNYGYTF. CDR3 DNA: TGTGCCAGCTCACCAGTCCAGGGCGGGAACTATGGCTACACCTTC.

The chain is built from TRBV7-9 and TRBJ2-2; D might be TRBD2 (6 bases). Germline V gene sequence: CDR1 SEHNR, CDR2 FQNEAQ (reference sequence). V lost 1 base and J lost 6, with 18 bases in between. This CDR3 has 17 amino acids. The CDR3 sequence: CASSLVVAGGDPGELFF. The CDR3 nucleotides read TGTGCCAGCAGCTTAGTAGTAGCCGGGGGTGACCCCGGGGAGCTGTTTTTT.

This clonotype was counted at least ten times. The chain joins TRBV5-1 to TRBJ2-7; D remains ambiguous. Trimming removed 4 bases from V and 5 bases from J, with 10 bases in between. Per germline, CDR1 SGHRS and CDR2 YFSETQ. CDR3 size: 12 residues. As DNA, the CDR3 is TGCGCCAGCAGCCGTGAAGGAAACGAGCAGTACTTC. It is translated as CASSREGNEQYF.

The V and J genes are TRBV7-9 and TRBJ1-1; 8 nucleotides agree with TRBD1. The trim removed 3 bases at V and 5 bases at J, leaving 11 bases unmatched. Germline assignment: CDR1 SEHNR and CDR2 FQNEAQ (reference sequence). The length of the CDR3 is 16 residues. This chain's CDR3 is CASSFYQGAIVTEAFF. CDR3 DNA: TGTGCCAGCAGCTTCTATCAGGGGGCGATAGTGACTGAAGCTTTCTTT.

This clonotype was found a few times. The CDR3 region is CASSPPSGSNQPQHF. In DNA, the CDR3 is TGTGCCAGCAGCCCCCCAAGCGGTAGCAATCAGCCCCAGCATTTT. This chain joins TRBV7-8 and TRBJ1-5; no reliable D call. Trimming removed 5 bases at V and 0 bases at J, with 11 bases between. This CDR3 contains 15 residues. Germline values: CDR1 SGHVS, CDR2 FQNEAQ.